Shown below are 10 T cell receptor beta chains from a single sample sequenced in a study of blood T cell repertoires in COVID-19. Clones were read by immunoSEQ multiplex PCR, and TCRdb kept only the in-frame ones, dropping some. The sample contains around 220,000 clones, over 80% of which appear only once. The sample consisted of peripheral blood. The receptor set was obtained from a human donor in a cohort sampled during active COVID-19.

The rearrangement joins TRBV7-9 to TRBJ1-4, with 7 bases identical to TRBD1. The germline CDR1 and CDR2 sequences are SEHNR and FQNEAQ (reference sequence). The V and J ends lost 4 bases and 5 bases, in that order; junction bases with no gene match: 7. The CDR3 runs to 15 residues. The CDR3 protein is CASSYPGTANEKLFF. DNA of the CDR3: TGTGCCAGCAGCTACCCCGGGACAGCCAATGAAAAACTGTTTTTT.

The rearrangement joins TRBV27 to TRBJ2-7, with 12 bases that match TRBD2. This CDR3 is built from 13 residues. The ends lost 8 bases at V and 3 bases at J; junction bases unmatched: 2. Germline CDR1 is MNHEY and CDR2 is SMNVEV (reference sequence). The CDR3 nucleotides read TGTGCCAGCGGGACTAGCGGGTACTACGAGCAGTACTTC. It is translated as CASGTSGYYEQYF.

The chain recombines TRBV7-6 with TRBJ2-3, with D possibly matching TRBD2 (6 bases). There are 14 residues in the CDR3. From germline, CDR1 is SGHVS and CDR2 FNYEAQ. The germline V and J ends were trimmed by 6 bases and 1 base, with 11 bases remaining between them. CDR3 sequence (DNA): TGTGCCAGCAGAGAGACGGGGGGCACAGATACGCAGTATTTT. It encodes CASRETGGTDTQYF.

The chain has TRBV7-3 and TRBJ2-1; a possible D gene is TRBD1 (6 bases). V was shortened by 5 bases and J by 7 bases, with 12 bases between the two germline ends. Germline CDR1 is SGHTA and CDR2 is FQGTGA. CDR3 length equals 13 residues. Here the CDR3 reads CASSPQGLNEQFF. Here the CDR3 DNA reads TGTGCCAGCAGCCCTCAGGGGCTTAATGAGCAGTTCTTC.

This chain connects TRBV5-4 to TRBJ2-4, with D possibly TRBD1 on 5 matching bases. Germline V gene data show CDR1 as SGHNT and CDR2 as YYREEE (reference sequence). With 0 bases removed from V and 0 bases from J, the gap between germline ends came to 10 bases. This CDR3 region has 16 residues. CDR3 sequence reads: CASSLGDRLAKNIQYF. CDR3 coding DNA: TGTGCCAGCAGCTTGGGTGACAGACTAGCCAAAAACATTCAGTACTTC.

The chain carries TRBV5-1 and TRBJ1-2; D unclear. CDR1 and CDR2 from the germline V gene are SGHRS and YFSETQ. V was pared by 3 bases and J by 1 base, with 16 bases between. The CDR3 is 16 residues long. The CDR3 reads CASSSGNLLYNYGYTF. CDR3 in DNA: TGCGCCAGCAGCTCAGGAAACTTATTGTATAACTATGGCTACACCTTC.

The rearrangement joins TRBV5-1 to TRBJ2-5; D uncertain. The length of the CDR3 is 14 residues. The V gene's germline CDR1 is SGHRS and CDR2 YFSETQ. The V and J ends lost 0 bases and 0 bases respectively, with 6 bases between them. The CDR3 nucleotides are TGCGCCAGCAGCTTGGTAGCCAACCAAGAGACCCAGTACTTC. Its translation is CASSLVANQETQYF.

This clone turned up a few times. This chain links TRBV11-2 with TRBJ1-2, with a possible D match to TRBD1 (5 bases). CDR1 and CDR2 (germline): SGHAT, FQNNGV. This CDR3 comprises 12 residues. The V end lost 5 bases, the J end lost 8 bases, and 12 bases lay between the germline ends. The CDR3 DNA reads as TGTGCCAGCAGCCCTGACAGCCTCGGCTACACCTTC. Amino acid sequence: CASSPDSLGYTF.

The genes are TRBV15 and TRBJ1-1; possible D gene TRBD1, 5 bases. The germline gives CDR1 LNHNV, CDR2 YYDKDF (reference sequence). The CDR3 is 15 amino acids. Trimming left V 1 base short and J 5 bases short, with 14 bases between. For the CDR3, the DNA is TGTGCCACCAGCAGAGTGGGGGGGGGTATGACTGAAGCTTTCTTT. As protein: CATSRVGGGMTEAFF. Variable domain in full (rest from reference TRBV15 and TRBJ1-1): DAMVIQNPRYQVTQFGKPVTLSCSQTLNHNVMYWYQQKSSQAPKLLFHYYDKDFNNEADTPDNFQSRRPNTSFCFLDIRSPGLGDTAMYLCATSRVGGGMTEAFFGQGTRLTVV.

The J gene is TRBJ1-3, the V gene TRBV6-2 or TRBV6-3, with no clear D. The CDR3 loop spans 15 amino acids. Trimming cost V 6 bases and J 2 bases, with 14 bases left between them. Germline values: CDR1 MNHEY, CDR2 SVGEGT. CDR3 nucleotide sequence: TGTGCCAGCAGCCCGTCGGGAGGGACTGGAAACACCATATATTTT. Encoded protein: CASSPSGGTGNTIYF.